The 20 T cell receptor beta chains below come from one sample, sequenced in a study of CD8 T cells in Susac syndrome. RNA totalling roughly 0.5 to 1 ug underwent reverse transcription with random hexamers. Each CDR3 protein is one row after TCRdb ran MiXCR on the immunoSEQ multiplex PCR reads. The sample carries about 71,000 distinct CDR3 sequences, around 96% recorded once. The sequenced sample was CD4+ T cells from PBMCs. The receptor set was obtained from a human donor with multiple sclerosis.

The V and J genes are TRBV11-2 and TRBJ2-7; D unresolved. The CDR3 contains 13 residues. Trimming cost V 4 bases and J 2 bases, with 9 bases left between them. Germline V gene lookup returns CDR1 SGHAT and CDR2 FQNNGV. CDR3: CASSSRAPYEQYF. In DNA form, the CDR3 reads TGTGCCAGCAGCTCTAGGGCCCCCTACGAGCAGTACTTC.

This clonotype showed up just a few times. The V and J genes are TRBV6-2 or TRBV6-3 and TRBJ2-7; maybe TRBD2 (5 bases). CDR1 is MNHEY, CDR2 SVGEGT, per germline. The CDR3 spans 13 residues. Between the trimmed V and J ends, which lost 2 bases and 7 bases, there was a span of 12 bases. CDR3 DNA sequence: TGTGCCAGCAGTTACGGGCGGGTGCGGGAGCAGTACTTC. Residues: CASSYGRVREQYF.

The rearrangement links TRBV2 to TRBJ2-3; the D is unclear. This CDR3 is 12 amino acids long. The ends were cut back, 3 bases at V and 6 bases at J, with 7 bases in the middle. Germline CDR1 SNHLY, CDR2 FYNNEI. Here the CDR3 reads CASSDRRDTQYF. The CDR3 nucleotides are TGTGCCAGCAGTGACCGCAGGGATACGCAGTATTTT. Variable domain in full (rest from reference TRBV2 and TRBJ2-3): EPEVTQTPSHQVTQMGQEVILRCVPISNHLYFYWYRQILGQKVEFLVSFYNNEISEKSEIFDDQFSVERPDGSNFTLKIRSTKLEDSAMYFCASSDRRDTQYFGPGTRLTVL.

This sequence joins TRBV12-3 or TRBV12-4 and TRBJ2-7, with 9 bases that match TRBD1. The CDR3 has 15 residues. Germline trimming cut 6 bases from V and 3 bases from J; bases unmatched to any gene: 9. The CDR3 here is CASRAGTGPYYEQYF. The DNA for the CDR3 is TGTGCCAGCAGGGCGGGGACAGGGCCGTACTACGAGCAGTACTTC.

This chain connects TRBV3-1 to TRBJ1-1; D is perhaps TRBD1 (5 bases). Germline V CDR1 and CDR2: LGHDT, YNNKEL (reference sequence). The CDR3 covers 14 residues. The V end lost 1 base, the J end lost 4 bases, and 10 bases lay between the germline ends. The CDR3: CASSQAGRATEAFF. CDR3 sequence (DNA): TGTGCCAGCAGCCAAGCTGGCAGGGCCACTGAAGCTTTCTTT.

V is TRBV30 and J is TRBJ1-1, with 9 bases lining up with TRBD1. Per the germline V gene, CDR1 is GTSNPN and CDR2 is SVGIG (reference sequence). The CDR3 is 15 residues long. V was clipped by 2 bases and J by 0 bases; unmatched bases: 4. DNA for the CDR3: TGTGCCTGGAGTACCTGGACAGGGGTGAACACTGAAGCTTTCTTT. Its translation: CAWSTWTGVNTEAFF.

V gene TRBV28 combines with J gene TRBJ2-7; no reliable D call. Germline values: CDR1 MDHEN, CDR2 SYDVKM. V gave up 6 bases and J gave up 0 bases, with 12 bases separating them. The CDR3 runs 14 residues. The DNA of the CDR3 is TGTGCCAGCAGCCCTGGGGTCCGCTCCTACGAGCAGTACTTC. Translating gives CASSPGVRSYEQYF.

This clonotype showed up just once. The V gene is TRBV5-1, the J gene TRBJ2-1; 13 bases are a match to TRBD2. Trimming removed 7 bases from V and 10 bases from J; junction bases left unmatched: 8. The length of the CDR3 is 14 residues. Germline V gene data show CDR1 as SGHRS and CDR2 as YFSETQ. In DNA form, the CDR3 reads TGCGCCAGCCGAGCAGGGACTAGCGGGATCGAGCAGTTCTTC. The encoded protein is CASRAGTSGIEQFF.

The gene calls are TRBV20-1 and TRBJ1-5; D might be TRBD1 (5 bases). The germline gives CDR1 DFQATT, CDR2 SNEGSKA (reference sequence). Trimming took off 5 bases at V and 5 bases at J, with 13 bases between the two ends. This CDR3 contains 13 residues. The CDR3 loop is CSADRDDYQPQHF. The CDR3 DNA reads TGCAGTGCTGACCGGGACGATTATCAGCCCCAGCATTTT.

CDR3 nucleotides: TGTGCCAGCAGCGTATCAATGTTCCGGCTAGCGGGTACCACAGATACGCAGTATTTT. It is translated as CASSVSMFRLAGTTDTQYF. The V and J genes are TRBV7-9 and TRBJ2-3; 8 positions agree with TRBD2. V dropped 5 bases and J dropped 2; count of bases not matched to a gene: 18. CDR1 and CDR2 (germline): SEHNR, FQNEAQ (reference sequence). This CDR3 is built from 19 residues.

The chain combines TRBV13 with TRBJ2-7, with no clear D. Germline CDR1 reads PRHDT; CDR2 reads FYEKMQ (reference sequence). V was pared by 10 bases and J by 2 bases, with 21 bases between. The CDR3 is 15 residues long. CDR3 coding DNA: TGTGCCACCAGTCGGGTGAGGTCTTCCACCTACGAGCAGTACTTC. Amino acids: CATSRVRSSTYEQYF.

This chain joins TRBV7-6 and TRBJ2-1; possibly TRBD1 for D (6 bases). Between the trimmed V and J ends, which lost 5 bases and 6 bases, there was a span of 14 bases. There are 14 residues in the CDR3. Germline loops: CDR1 SGHVS, CDR2 FNYEAQ. The CDR3 DNA reads as TGTGCCAGCAGCACAGGGTTGTCCAGCAATGAGCAGTTCTTC. Its translation is CASSTGLSSNEQFF.

The gene calls are TRBV10-3 and TRBJ1-2; D unresolved. The V end lost 0 bases, the J end lost 1 base, and 6 bases lay between the germline ends. This CDR3 region has 14 residues. The germline V gene has CDR1 ENHRY and CDR2 SYGVKD. CDR3 bases: TGTGCCATCAGTGAGTCACGGGGTAACTATGGCTACACCTTC. This translates into CAISESRGNYGYTF.

This chain links TRBV5-1 with TRBJ2-1; 9 positions agree with TRBD1. V shed 4 bases, J shed 8 bases, and the junction held 16 bases outside the gene matches. Germline V gives CDR1 SGHRS, CDR2 YFSETQ. The CDR3 loop spans 17 amino acids. CDR3: CASSLWTGAARPDEQFF. The CDR3 DNA follows: TGCGCCAGCAGCCTCTGGACAGGGGCAGCGCGGCCCGATGAGCAGTTCTTC.

The chain couples TRBV7-2 to TRBJ2-7, with TRBD2 matching over 12 bases. Germline values: CDR1 SGHTA, CDR2 FQGNSA. Trimming removed 5 bases from V and 2 bases from J; junction bases left unmatched: 7. The CDR3 length is 16 residues. The CDR3 DNA reads as TGTGCCAGCAGCCCTAGCGGGGGGGCAATAACCTACGAGCAGTACTTC. Its protein is CASSPSGGAITYEQYF.

This rearrangement joins TRBV29-1 to TRBJ2-3, with 11 bases matching TRBD2. This CDR3 spans 16 amino acids. Germline V lookup: CDR1 SQVTM, CDR2 ANQGSEA. V shed 5 bases and J 0 bases; nucleotides not matched to a gene: 7. CDR3 residues: CSVSGTSGTSTDTQYF. The CDR3 DNA reads TGCAGCGTTTCCGGGACTAGCGGTACTAGCACAGATACGCAGTATTTT.

This chain joins TRBV6-5 and TRBJ1-1; no reliable D call. CDR3 length: 16 amino acids. Germline CDR1 is MNHEY and CDR2 is SVGAGI. With 2 bases removed from V and 0 bases from J, the gap between germline ends came to 13 bases. CDR3 in amino acids: CASSYGRGSMNTEAFF. In DNA form, the CDR3 reads TGTGCCAGCAGTTACGGGAGAGGGTCCATGAACACTGAAGCTTTCTTT.

The V gene is TRBV20-1, the J gene TRBJ2-7; TRBD1 matches 8 bases. From germline, CDR1 is DFQATT and CDR2 SNEGSKA (reference sequence). There are 14 residues in the CDR3. The V segment lost 0 bases and the J segment 3 bases; nucleotides outside the gene matches: 4. This CDR3 is CSAREGTGHYEQYF. The CDR3 DNA reads TGCAGTGCTAGAGAAGGGACAGGACACTACGAGCAGTACTTC.

V is TRBV20-1 and J is TRBJ2-5; TRBD2 might be the D (6 bases). Deletions cut 5 bases from V and 4 bases from J, with 20 bases between. Looked up from germline, CDR1 is DFQATT and CDR2 is SNEGSKA (reference sequence). This CDR3 has 15 amino acids. The CDR3 DNA is TGCAGTGCTCCCTCAGGGACTGAAGGAACAGAGACCCAGTACTTC. Translation gives CSAPSGTEGTETQYF.

V usage is TRBV4-1 and J usage is TRBJ2-5, with 10 bases aligning to TRBD1. The CDR3 runs 16 residues. The V segment lost 4 bases and the J segment 2 bases; nucleotides outside the gene matches: 7. Germline CDR1 is MGHRA and CDR2 is YSYEKL. The CDR3 here is CASSLRQGAGQETQYF. CDR3 coding DNA: TGCGCCAGCAGCCTTAGACAGGGGGCTGGGCAAGAGACCCAGTACTTC.